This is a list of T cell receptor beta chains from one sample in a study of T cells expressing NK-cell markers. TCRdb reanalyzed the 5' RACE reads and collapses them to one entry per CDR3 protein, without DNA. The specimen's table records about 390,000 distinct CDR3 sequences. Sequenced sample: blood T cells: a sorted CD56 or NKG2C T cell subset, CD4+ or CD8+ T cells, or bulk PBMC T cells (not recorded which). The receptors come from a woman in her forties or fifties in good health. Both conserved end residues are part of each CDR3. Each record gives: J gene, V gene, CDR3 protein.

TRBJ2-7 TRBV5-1 CASSLVSLGGYEQYF
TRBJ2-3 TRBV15 CATSRDRGTSTDTQYF
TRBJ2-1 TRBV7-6 CASSLLELAGGLYNEQFF
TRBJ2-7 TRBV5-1 CASSFRQGGAEQYF
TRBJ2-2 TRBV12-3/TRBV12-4 CASRTSTSGRGYAGELFF
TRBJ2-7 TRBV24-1 CATSDPTTGGEQYF
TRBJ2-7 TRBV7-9 CASSLEAYEQYF
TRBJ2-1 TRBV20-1 CSARLPRLGNEQFF
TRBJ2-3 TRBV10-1 CASSESGSGRAKGTDTQYF
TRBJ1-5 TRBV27 CASRGTPNQPQHF
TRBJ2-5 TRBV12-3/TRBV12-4 CASSQDRGLPQYF
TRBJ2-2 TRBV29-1 CSAPGREAGELFF
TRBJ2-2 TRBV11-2 CASSAPITNTGELFF
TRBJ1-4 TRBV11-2 CASSPVGEEKLFF
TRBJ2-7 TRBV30 CAWSVSVYEQYF
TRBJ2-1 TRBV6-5 CASSYRGLAQDEQFF
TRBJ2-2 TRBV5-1 CASRRTGVDTGELFF
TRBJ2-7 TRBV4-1 CASSQGDGTGIYEQYF
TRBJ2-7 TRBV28 CASSLAYEQYF
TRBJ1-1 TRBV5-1 CASSLAGAAGTEAFF
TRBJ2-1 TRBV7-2 CASSLDMRSYNEQFF
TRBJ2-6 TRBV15 CATSGLGQASSGANVLTF
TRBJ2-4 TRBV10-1 CASRSGTGDRNIQYF
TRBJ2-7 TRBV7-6 CASSLVASGFEEQYF
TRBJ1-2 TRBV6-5 CASTEGSGYTF
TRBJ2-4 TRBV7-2 CASSRTGLAKNIQYF
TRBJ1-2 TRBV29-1 CSVGVVSRNYGYTF
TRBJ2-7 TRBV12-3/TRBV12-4 CASSTRLALSSYEQYF
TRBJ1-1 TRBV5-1 CASSYRTGQNTDAFF
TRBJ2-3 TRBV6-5 CASSYGGHVAGEASDTQYF
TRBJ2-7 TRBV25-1 CASSEPIGYEQYF
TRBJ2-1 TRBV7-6 CASSLVGTTSYNEQFF
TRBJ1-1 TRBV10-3 CAISRSRENTEAFF
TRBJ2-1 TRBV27 CASSLSTSVSNEQFF
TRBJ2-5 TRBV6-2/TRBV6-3 CASSHGLALETQYF
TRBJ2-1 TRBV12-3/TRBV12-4 CASTNRRDRDKDEQFF
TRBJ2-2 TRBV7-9 CASSNPDLSANTGELFF
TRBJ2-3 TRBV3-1 CASSQTRGFTDTQYF
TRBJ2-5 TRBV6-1 CASSRQLYQETQYF
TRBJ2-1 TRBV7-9 CASSSQGQGTYNEQFF
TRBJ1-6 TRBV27 CASRAWRDSPLHF